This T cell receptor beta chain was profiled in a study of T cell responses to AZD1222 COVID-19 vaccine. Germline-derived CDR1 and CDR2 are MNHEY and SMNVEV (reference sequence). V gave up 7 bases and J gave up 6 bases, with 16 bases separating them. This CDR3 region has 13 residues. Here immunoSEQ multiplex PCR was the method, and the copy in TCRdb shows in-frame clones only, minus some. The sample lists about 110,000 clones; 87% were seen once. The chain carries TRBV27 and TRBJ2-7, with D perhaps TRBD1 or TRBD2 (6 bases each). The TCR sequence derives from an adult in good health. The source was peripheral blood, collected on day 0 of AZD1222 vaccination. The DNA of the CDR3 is TGTGCCAGCAACCCTACCGGGGGCGGCGAGCAGTACTTC. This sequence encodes CASNPTGGGEQYF.